This TCR beta chain is drawn from a study of blood T cell repertoires in COVID-19. This CDR3 has 11 amino acids. Per the germline V gene, CDR1 is MDHEN and CDR2 is SYDVKM. Method: immunoSEQ multiplex PCR; TCRdb's copy keeps in-frame clones and lacks some. The table has 200,000 to 250,000 clones, approximately 90% seen once. On this clone itself: Mismatch with germline at one junction end may stem from a read error.

This sequence originates from a woman in her 40s who had recovered from COVID-19. V is TRBV28 and J is TRBJ2-7; 7 positions agree with TRBD1. Sequencing was carried out using peripheral blood. CDR3 nucleotide sequence: TGTGCCAGCAGTCGACAGGGAGCGGACAAATTC. This codes for CASSRQGADKF. Variable domain in full (rest from reference TRBV28 and TRBJ2-7): DVKVTQSSRYLVKRTGEKVFLECVQDMDHENMFWYRQDPGLGLRLIYFSYDVKMKEKGDIPEGYSVSREKKERFSLILESASTNQTSMYLCASSRQGADKFGPGTRLTVT.